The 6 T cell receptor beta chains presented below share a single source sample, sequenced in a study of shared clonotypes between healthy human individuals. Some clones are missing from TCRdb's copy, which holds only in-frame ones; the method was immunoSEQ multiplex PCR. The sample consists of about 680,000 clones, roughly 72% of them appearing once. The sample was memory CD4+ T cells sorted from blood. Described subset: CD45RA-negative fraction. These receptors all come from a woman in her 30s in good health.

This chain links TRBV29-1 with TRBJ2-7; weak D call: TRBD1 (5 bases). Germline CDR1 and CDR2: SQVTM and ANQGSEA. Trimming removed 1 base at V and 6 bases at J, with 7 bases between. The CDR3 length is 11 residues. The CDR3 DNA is TGCAGCGTTGAAGGGGGCCCCGAGCAGTACTTC. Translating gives CSVEGGPEQYF.

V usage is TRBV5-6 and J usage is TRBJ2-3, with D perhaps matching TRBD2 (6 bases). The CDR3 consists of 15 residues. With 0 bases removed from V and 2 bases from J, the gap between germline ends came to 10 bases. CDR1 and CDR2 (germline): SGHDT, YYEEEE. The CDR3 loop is CASSLGLGPTDTQYF. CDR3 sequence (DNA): TGTGCCAGCAGCTTGGGACTAGGCCCCACAGATACGCAGTATTTT.

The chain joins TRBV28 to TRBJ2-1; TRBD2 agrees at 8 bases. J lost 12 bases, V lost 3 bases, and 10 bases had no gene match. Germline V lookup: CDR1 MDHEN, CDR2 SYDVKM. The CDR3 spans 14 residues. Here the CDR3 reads CASSLSGSRRGQFF. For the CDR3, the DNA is TGTGCCAGCAGTTTGAGCGGGAGTCGTAGGGGGCAGTTCTTC.

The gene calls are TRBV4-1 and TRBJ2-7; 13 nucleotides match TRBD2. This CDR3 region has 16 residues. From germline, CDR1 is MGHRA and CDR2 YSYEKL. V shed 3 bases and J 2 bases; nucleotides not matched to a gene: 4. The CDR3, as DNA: TGCGCCAGCAGCCAGCCAACTAGCGGGAGGGCCTACGAGCAGTACTTC. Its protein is CASSQPTSGRAYEQYF.

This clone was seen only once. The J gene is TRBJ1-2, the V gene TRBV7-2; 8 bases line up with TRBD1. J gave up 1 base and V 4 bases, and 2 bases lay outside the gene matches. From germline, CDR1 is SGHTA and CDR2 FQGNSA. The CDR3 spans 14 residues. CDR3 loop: CASSSGGSNYGYTF. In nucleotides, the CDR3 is TGTGCCAGCAGCTCAGGGGGCAGTAACTATGGCTACACCTTC.

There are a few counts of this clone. CDR3 DNA: TGTGCCAGCAGGGTCGGCTATGCCTACAATGAGCAGTTCTTC. It translates to CASRVGYAYNEQFF. The chain couples TRBV11-1 to TRBJ2-1; D ambiguous. The CDR3 consists of 14 residues. In germline, CDR1 is SGHAT, CDR2 FQDESV (reference sequence). The V end was cut by 6 bases, the J end by 2 bases, with 11 bases between.